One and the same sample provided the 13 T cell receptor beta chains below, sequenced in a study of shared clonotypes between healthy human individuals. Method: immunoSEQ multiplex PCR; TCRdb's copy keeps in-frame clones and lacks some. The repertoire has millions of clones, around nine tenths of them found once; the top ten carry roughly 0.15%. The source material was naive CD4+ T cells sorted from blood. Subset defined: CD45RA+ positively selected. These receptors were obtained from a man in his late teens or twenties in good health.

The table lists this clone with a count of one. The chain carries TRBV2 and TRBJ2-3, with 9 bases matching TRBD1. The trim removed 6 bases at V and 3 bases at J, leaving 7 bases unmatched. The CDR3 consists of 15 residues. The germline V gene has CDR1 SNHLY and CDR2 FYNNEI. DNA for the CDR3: TGTGCCAGCAGGGAGGGACAGGGAGGGACAGATACGCAGTATTTT. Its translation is CASREGQGGTDTQYF.

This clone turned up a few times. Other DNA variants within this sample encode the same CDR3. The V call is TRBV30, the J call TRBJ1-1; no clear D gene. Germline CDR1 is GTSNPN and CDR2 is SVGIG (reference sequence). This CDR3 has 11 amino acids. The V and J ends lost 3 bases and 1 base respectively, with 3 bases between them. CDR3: CAWRANTEAFF. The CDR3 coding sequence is TGTGCCTGGAGGGCGAACACTGAAGCTTTCTTT.

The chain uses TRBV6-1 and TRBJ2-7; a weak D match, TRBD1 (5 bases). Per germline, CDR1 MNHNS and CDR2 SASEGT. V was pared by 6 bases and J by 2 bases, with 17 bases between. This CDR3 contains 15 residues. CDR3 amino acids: CASSKVGHSPYEQYF. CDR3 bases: TGTGCCAGCAGCAAGGTTGGACATTCACCCTACGAGCAGTACTTC.

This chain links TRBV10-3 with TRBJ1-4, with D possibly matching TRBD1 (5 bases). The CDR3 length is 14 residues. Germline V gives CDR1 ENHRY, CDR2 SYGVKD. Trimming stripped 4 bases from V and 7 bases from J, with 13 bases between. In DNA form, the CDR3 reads TGTGCCATCAGTGGGACCCCAGGGAGTGAAAAACTGTTTTTT. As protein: CAISGTPGSEKLFF.

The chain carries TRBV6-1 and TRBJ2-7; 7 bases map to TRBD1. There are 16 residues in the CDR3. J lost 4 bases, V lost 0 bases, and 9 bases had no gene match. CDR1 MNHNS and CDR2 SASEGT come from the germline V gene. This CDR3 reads CASSEAYYRDSYEQYF. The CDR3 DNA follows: TGTGCCAGCAGTGAAGCGTATTACCGGGACAGTTACGAGCAGTACTTC.

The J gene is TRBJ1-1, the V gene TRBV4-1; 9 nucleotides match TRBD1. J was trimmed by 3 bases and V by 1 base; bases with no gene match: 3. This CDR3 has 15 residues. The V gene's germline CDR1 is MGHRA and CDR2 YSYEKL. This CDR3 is CASSQVGQGYTEAFF. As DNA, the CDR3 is TGCGCCAGCAGCCAAGTTGGACAGGGGTACACTGAAGCTTTCTTT.

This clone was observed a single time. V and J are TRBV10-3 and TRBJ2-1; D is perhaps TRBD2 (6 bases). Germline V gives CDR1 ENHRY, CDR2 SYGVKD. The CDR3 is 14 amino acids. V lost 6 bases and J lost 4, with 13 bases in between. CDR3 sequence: CAISGRETYNEQFF. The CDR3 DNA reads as TGTGCCATCAGCGGGCGGGAAACTTACAATGAGCAGTTCTTC.

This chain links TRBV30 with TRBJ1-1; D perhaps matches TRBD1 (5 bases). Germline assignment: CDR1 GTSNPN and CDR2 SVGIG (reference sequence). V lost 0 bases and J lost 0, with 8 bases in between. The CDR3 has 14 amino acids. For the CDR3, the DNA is TGTGCCTGGAGTGTGGGGCTGTTGAACACTGAAGCTTTCTTT. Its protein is CAWSVGLLNTEAFF.

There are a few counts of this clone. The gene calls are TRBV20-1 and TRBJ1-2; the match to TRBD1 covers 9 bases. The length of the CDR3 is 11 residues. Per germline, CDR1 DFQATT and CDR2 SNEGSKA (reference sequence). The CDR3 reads CSLQGAMGYTF. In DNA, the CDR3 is TGCAGCTTACAGGGGGCGATGGGCTACACCTTC.

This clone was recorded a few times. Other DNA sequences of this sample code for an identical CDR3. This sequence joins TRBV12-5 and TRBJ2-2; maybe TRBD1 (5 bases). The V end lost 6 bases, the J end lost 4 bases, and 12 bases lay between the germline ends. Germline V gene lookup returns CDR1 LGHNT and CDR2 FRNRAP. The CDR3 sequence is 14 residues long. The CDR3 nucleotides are TGTGCTAGTGGACTTACAGGCTCCACCGGGGAGCTGTTTTTT. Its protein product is CASGLTGSTGELFF.

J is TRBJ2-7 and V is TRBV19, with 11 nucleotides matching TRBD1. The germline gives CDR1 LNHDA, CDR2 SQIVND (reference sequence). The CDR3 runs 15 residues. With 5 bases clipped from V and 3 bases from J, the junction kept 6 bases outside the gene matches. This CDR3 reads CASSSRTGGRYEQYF. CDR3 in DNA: TGTGCCAGTAGTTCCCGGACAGGGGGCCGCTACGAGCAGTACTTC.

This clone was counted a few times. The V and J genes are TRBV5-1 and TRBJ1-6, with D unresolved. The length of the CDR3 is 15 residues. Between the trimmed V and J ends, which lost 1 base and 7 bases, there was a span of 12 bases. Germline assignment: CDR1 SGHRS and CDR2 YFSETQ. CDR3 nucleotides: TGCGCCAGCAGCTTGTCTGGAGGGAGCAATTCACCCCTCCACTTT. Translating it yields CASSLSGGSNSPLHF.

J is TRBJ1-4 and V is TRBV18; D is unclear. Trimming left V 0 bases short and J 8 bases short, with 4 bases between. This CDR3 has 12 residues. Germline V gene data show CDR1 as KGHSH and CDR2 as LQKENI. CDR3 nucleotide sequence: TGTGCCAGCTCACCACCGGACGAAAAACTGTTTTTT. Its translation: CASSPPDEKLFF.